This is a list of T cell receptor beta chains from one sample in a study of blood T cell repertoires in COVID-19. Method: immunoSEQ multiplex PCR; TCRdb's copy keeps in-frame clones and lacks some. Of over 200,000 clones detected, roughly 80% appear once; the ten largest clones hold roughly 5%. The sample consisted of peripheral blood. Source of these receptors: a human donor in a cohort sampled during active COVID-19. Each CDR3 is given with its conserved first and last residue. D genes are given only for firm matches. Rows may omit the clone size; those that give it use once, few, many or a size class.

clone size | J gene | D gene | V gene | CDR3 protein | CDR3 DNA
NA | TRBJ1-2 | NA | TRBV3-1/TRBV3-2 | CAPGRGGQYGYTF | TGTGCCCCAGGGAGGGGAGGGCAATATGGCTACACCTTC
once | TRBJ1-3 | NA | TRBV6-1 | CASSEPDSGNTIYF | TGTGCCAGCAGTGAACCAGACTCTGGAAACACCATATATTTT
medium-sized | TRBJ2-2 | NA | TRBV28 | CASRVLGTGELFF | TGTGCCAGCCGGGTCCTCGGGACCGGGGAGCTGTTTTTT
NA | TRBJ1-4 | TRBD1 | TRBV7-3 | CASSLPQGGPNEKLFF | TGTGCCAGCAGCTTGCCCCAGGGGGGTCCTAATGAAAAACTGTTTTTT
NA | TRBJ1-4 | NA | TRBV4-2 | CASSQESVETEKTNEKLFF | TGTGCCAGCAGCCAAGAGTCGGTCGAGACGGAGAAAACTAATGAAAAACTGTTTTTT
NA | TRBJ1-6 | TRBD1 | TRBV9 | CASSSQGADNSPLHF | TGTGCCAGCAGCTCTCAGGGGGCTGACAATTCACCCCTCCACTTT
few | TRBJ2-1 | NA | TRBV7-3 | CASSPRGFSYNEQFF | TGTGCCAGCAGCCCAAGGGGATTTTCCTACAATGAGCAGTTCTTC
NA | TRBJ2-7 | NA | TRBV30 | CASGRGAGHYEQYF | TGTGCGTCTGGGAGGGGCGCGGGACACTACGAGCAGTACTTC
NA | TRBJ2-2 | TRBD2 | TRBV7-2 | CASKKGSGLVSGELFF | TGTGCCAGCAAGAAGGGGTCGGGACTAGTCAGCGGGGAGCTGTTTTTT
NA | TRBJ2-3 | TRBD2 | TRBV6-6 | CASSYLAGPGADTQYF | TGTGCCAGCAGTTACTTAGCGGGGCCGGGGGCAGATACGCAGTATTTT
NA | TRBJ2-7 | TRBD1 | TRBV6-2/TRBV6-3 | CASSPRDRRPYEQYF | TGTGCCAGCAGTCCCCGGGACAGGAGACCCTACGAGCAGTACTTC
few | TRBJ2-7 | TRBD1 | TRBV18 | CASSPGQVYEQYF | TGTGCCAGCTCACCGGGACAGGTGTACGAGCAGTACTTC
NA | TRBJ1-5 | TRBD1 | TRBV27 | CASSLKGAGQPQHF | TGTGCCAGCAGTTTAAAGGGGGCAGGTCAGCCCCAGCATTTT
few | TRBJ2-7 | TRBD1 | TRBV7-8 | CASSLPAGQADYEQYF | TGTGCCAGCAGCTTACCAGCAGGACAGGCTGACTACGAGCAGTACTTC
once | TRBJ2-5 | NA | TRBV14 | CASSQWARETQYF | TGTGCCAGCAGCCAGTGGGCCCGAGAGACCCAGTACTTC
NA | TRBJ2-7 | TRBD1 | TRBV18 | CASSPPPRQGRNEQYF | TGTGCCAGCTCACCACCTCCAAGACAGGGGCGTAACGAGCAGTACTTC
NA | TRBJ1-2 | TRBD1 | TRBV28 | CASSAPGQGNHGYTF | TGTGCCAGCAGTGCACCGGGACAGGGGAACCATGGCTACACCTTC
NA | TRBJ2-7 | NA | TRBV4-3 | CASSQGVAGGLFEQYF | TGCGCCAGCAGCCAAGGAGTCGCCGGGGGGCTTTTCGAGCAGTACTTC
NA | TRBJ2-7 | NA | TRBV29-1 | CSVSGGYYEQYF | TGCAGCGTTTCTGGCGGCTACTACGAGCAGTACTTC
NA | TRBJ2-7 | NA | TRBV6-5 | CASSRDYAYEQYF | TGTGCCAGCAGCCGAGACTACGCCTACGAGCAGTACTTC
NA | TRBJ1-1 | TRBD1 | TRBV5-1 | CASRGGQGNTEAFF | TGCGCCAGCAGAGGCGGACAGGGGAACACTGAAGCTTTCTTT
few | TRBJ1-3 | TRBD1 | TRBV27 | CASSPLNRGTGNTIYF | TGTGCCAGCAGTCCTCTGAACAGGGGGACTGGAAACACCATATATTTT
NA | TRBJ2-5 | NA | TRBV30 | CAWSVPGQETQYF | TGTGCCTGGAGTGTACCGGGTCAAGAGACCCAGTACTTC
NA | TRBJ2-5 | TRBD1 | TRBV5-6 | CASSLIRGWETQYF | TGTGCCAGCAGCTTGATCAGGGGGTGGGAGACCCAGTACTTC
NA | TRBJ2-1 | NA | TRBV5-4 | CASSSGTPSYNEQFF | TGTGCCAGCAGCTCCGGGACTCCATCCTACAATGAGCAGTTCTTC
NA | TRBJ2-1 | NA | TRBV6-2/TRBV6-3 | CASSSGVAASYNEQFF | TGTGCCAGCAGCTCCGGAGTAGCGGCCTCCTACAATGAGCAGTTCTTC
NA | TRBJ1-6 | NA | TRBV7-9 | CASSLDGDSPLHF | TGTGCCAGCAGCTTAGATGGAGACTCACCCCTCCACTTT
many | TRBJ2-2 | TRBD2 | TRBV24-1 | CATSLNSGSGTGELFF | TGTGCCACCAGTCTTAATAGCGGGAGTGGCACCGGGGAGCTGTTTTTT
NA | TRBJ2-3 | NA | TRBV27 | CASTSRGGGTDTQYF | TGTGCCAGCACCTCGAGGGGGGGCGGCACAGATACGCAGTATTTT
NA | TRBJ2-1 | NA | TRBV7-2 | CASSWGREYNEQFF | TGTGCCAGCAGCTGGGGGCGAGAATACAATGAGCAGTTCTTC
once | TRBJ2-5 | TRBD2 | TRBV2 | CASTQAGVETQYF | TGTGCCAGCACCCAAGCGGGAGTGGAGACCCAGTACTTC
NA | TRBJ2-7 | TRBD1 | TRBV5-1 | CASSFRDRGLEQYF | TGCGCCAGCAGCTTCCGGGACAGGGGTCTCGAGCAGTACTTC
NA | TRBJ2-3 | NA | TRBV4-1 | CASSSGTDTQYF | TGCGCCAGCAGTTCTGGCACAGATACGCAGTATTTT
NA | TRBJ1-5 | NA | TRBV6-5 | CASSPLGGARQPQHF | TGTGCCAGCAGTCCCCTTGGAGGGGCCAGACAGCCCCAGCATTTT
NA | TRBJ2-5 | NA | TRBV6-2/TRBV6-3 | CASSYRRTVRLEIQETQYF | TGTGCCAGCAGTTACAGGAGGACGGTACGACTTGAAATCCAAGAGACCCAGTACTTC
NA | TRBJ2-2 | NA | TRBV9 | CASSGATGELFF | TGTGCCAGCAGCGGGGCCACCGGGGAGCTGTTTTTT
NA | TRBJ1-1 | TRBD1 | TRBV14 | CASSPLSGGMNTEAFF | TGTGCCAGCAGCCCCCTTTCAGGGGGAATGAACACTGAAGCTTTCTTT
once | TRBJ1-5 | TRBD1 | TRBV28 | CASSLGRGPYQPQHF | TGTGCCAGCAGTTTAGGCAGGGGGCCGTATCAGCCCCAGCATTTT
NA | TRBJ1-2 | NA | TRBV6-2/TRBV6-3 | CASTPLGRAGPSNYGYTF | TGTGCCAGCACCCCTCTGGGTCGGGCGGGACCTTCTAACTATGGCTACACCTTC
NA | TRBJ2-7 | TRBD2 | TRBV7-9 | CASSLSSSKRGSSYEQYF | TGTGCCAGCAGCTTATCAAGTAGTAAGCGGGGGAGCTCCTACGAGCAGTACTTC
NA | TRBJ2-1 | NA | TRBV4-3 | CASSRTHSYNEQFF | TGCGCCAGCAGCCGGACACATTCCTACAATGAGCAGTTCTTC
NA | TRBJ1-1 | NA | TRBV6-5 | CASSSPTEMDTEAFF | TGTGCCAGCAGTTCACCGACAGAGATGGATACTGAAGCTTTCTTT
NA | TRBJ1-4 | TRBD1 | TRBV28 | CASSLQTGVVFF | TGTGCCAGCAGTTTGCAGACAGGGGTGGTGTTTTTT
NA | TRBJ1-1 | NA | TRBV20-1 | CSAPSLKEAFF | TGCAGTGCTCCGAGCCTGAAGGAGGCTTTCTTT
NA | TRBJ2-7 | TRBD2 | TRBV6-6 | CASSTSQGLAVQYF | TGTGCCAGCAGTACCTCACAAGGACTAGCGGTCCAGTACTTC
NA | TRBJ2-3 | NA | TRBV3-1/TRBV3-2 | CASSPRLDTQYF | TGTGCCAGCAGCCCCCGGTTAGATACGCAGTATTTT
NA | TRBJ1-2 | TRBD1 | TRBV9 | CASQGQGVFGYTF | TGTGCCAGTCAAGGACAGGGGGTTTTCGGCTACACCTTC
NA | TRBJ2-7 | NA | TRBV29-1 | CSVGLGQGGEQYF | TGCAGCGTTGGGTTGGGGCAGGGAGGCGAGCAGTACTTC
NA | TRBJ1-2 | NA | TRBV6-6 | CASSYSAERGGYTF | TGTGCCAGCAGTTACTCCGCCGAAAGAGGAGGCTACACCTTC
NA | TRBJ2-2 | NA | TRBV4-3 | CASSQDGHPTGELFF | TGCGCCAGCAGCCAAGACGGACACCCAACCGGGGAGCTGTTTTTT
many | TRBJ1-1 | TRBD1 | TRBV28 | CASSLTQGGTEAFF | TGTGCCAGCAGTTTAACCCAGGGGGGCACTGAAGCTTTCTTT
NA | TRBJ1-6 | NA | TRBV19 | CASSIGGRSPLHF | TGTGCCAGTAGTATAGGAGGGAGATCACCCCTCCACTTT
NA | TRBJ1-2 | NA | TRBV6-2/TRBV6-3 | CASRYREAYGYTF | TGTGCCAGCAGGTACAGGGAGGCCTATGGCTACACCTTC